This T cell receptor beta chain was identified in a study of blood T cell repertoires in COVID-19. V lost 7 bases to trimming and J lost 8 bases, with 18 bases between them. Germline V gene sequence: CDR1 SNHLY, CDR2 FYNNEI. The CDR3 is 14 residues long. In the original processing: Scientists estimated how many nucleated cells there were by amplifying reference gene primers. TCRdb's copy holds only in-frame clones and misses some; the assay was immunoSEQ multiplex PCR. V, J and clone size derive from that table, while D and trimming were established from the DNA sequence. The repertoire holds under 300,000 clones, with 85% as singletons.

The TCR sequence derives from a woman aged 55 to 70 with active or convalescent COVID-19. The gene calls are TRBV2 and TRBJ2-1; possibly TRBD1 for D (6 bases). Sequencing was done on a sample of peripheral blood. In DNA, the CDR3 is TGTGCCAGCAAGGGGACACGGAATTCGGATGAGCAGTTCTTC. It yields the protein CASKGTRNSDEQFF.